These 10 T cell receptor beta chains came from one sample sequenced in a study of cytomegalovirus exposure and HLA in healthy donors. Clones were read by immunoSEQ multiplex PCR, and TCRdb kept only the in-frame ones, dropping some. This sample has under 200,000 clones, with roughly 90% found just once. The sample was PBMCs. The receptors stem from a man between 18 and 29 years old in good health and CMV-seropositive.

The chain recombines TRBV7-3 with TRBJ1-3, with a tentative D call TRBD1 (6 bases). The V gene lost 5 bases and the J gene lost 1 base, with 12 bases spanning the gap. CDR1 is SGHTA, CDR2 FQGTGA, per germline. CDR3 length: 15 residues. The CDR3 loop reads CASSPGDRSGNTIYF. DNA of the CDR3: TGTGCCAGCAGCCCAGGGGACCGTTCTGGAAACACCATATATTTT.

V is TRBV4-2 and J is TRBJ2-6; tentatively, D is TRBD1 (6 bases). The germline V gene encodes CDR1 LGHNA and CDR2 YNFKEQ. The CDR3 loop spans 19 amino acids. The V end lost 0 bases, the J end lost 0 bases, and 15 bases lay between the germline ends. The CDR3 reads CASSQERGGSLSGANVLTF. The CDR3 nucleotides are TGTGCCAGCAGCCAAGAGAGAGGGGGATCGCTCTCTGGGGCCAACGTCCTGACTTTC.

The chain combines TRBV6-5 with TRBJ1-4; a possible D gene is TRBD1 (5 bases). Trimming took 5 bases from V and 8 from J, leaving 12 bases between them. There are 13 residues in the CDR3. Germline V CDR1 and CDR2: MNHEY, SVGAGI. Written as DNA, the CDR3 is TGTGCCAGCAGTATAAGGGGTAGAGAAAAACTGTTTTTT. Translated: CASSIRGREKLFF.

The J gene is TRBJ2-1, the V gene TRBV9; maybe TRBD1 (5 bases). The CDR3 has 13 amino acids. Trimming took 0 bases from V and 7 from J, leaving 8 bases between them. From germline, CDR1 is SGDLS and CDR2 YYNGEE. The CDR3 here is CASSVDAGNEQFF. CDR3 nucleotide sequence: TGTGCCAGCAGCGTAGACGCAGGGAATGAGCAGTTCTTC.

The chain is built from TRBV7-6 and TRBJ1-4; the D gene is possibly TRBD1 (6 bases). The CDR3 is 15 amino acids. Per the germline V gene, CDR1 is SGHVS and CDR2 is FNYEAQ. The V and J ends lost 4 bases and 8 bases respectively, with 17 bases between them. CDR3 residues: CASSSYRDIGEKLFF. DNA of the CDR3: TGTGCCAGCAGCTCATACCGGGACATCGGGGAAAAACTGTTTTTT.

The chain joins TRBV18 to TRBJ2-3, with 11 bases lining up with TRBD2. Germline values: CDR1 KGHSH, CDR2 LQKENI. Losses at the gene ends were 2 bases for V and 0 bases for J; bases not matched to a gene: 4. The CDR3 has 17 amino acids. CDR3 residues: CASSPNPSGRSTDTQYF. The CDR3 coding sequence is TGTGCCAGCTCACCAAATCCTAGCGGGAGGAGCACAGATACGCAGTATTTT.

The chain carries TRBV28 and TRBJ2-1, with D perhaps TRBD1 (6 bases). V dropped 6 bases and J dropped 10 bases, with 16 bases sitting between them. CDR3 length: 13 residues. Per germline, CDR1 MDHEN and CDR2 SYDVKM. DNA for the CDR3: TGTGCCAGCAGACGAACAGGGTCGGGAGAGCAGTTCTTC. Translation: CASRRTGSGEQFF.

The chain is built from TRBV11-3 and TRBJ2-3; no clear D gene. This CDR3 is built from 16 residues. V gave up 0 bases and J gave up 3 bases, with 13 bases separating them. Looked up from germline, CDR1 is SGHNT and CDR2 is YENEEA. The CDR3 sequence: CASSLDWRGSTDTQYF. In nucleotides, the CDR3 is TGTGCCAGCAGCTTAGATTGGAGAGGTTCAACAGATACGCAGTATTTT.

This clone has only one observation. The V call is TRBV5-1, the J call TRBJ2-1; 11 bases map to TRBD1. The germline gives CDR1 SGHRS, CDR2 YFSETQ. The length of the CDR3 is 15 residues. J lost 13 bases, V lost 0 bases, and 9 bases had no gene match. The CDR3 DNA reads TGCGCCAGCAGCTTGGCCGCCGTGGACAGGGGGCAACAGTTCTTC. Its translation: CASSLAAVDRGQQFF.

V gene TRBV10-3 combines with J gene TRBJ2-5; TRBD2 is a possible D gene (6 bases). In germline, CDR1 is ENHRY, CDR2 SYGVKD. V lost 7 bases to trimming and J lost 3 bases, with 12 bases between them. The CDR3 covers 13 residues. This CDR3 reads CAINRDSEETQYF. CDR3 DNA sequence: TGTGCCATCAACCGGGACTCTGAAGAGACCCAGTACTTC.